This T cell receptor beta chain was recorded in a study of cytomegalovirus exposure and HLA in healthy donors (dated by TCRdb to about 2017). With respect to the entire study: According to a later analysis, the 100 to 150 validation repertoires were produced on the same platform as the 680 or so repertoires of the first cohort. The study aimed to test whether cataloging public T cell receptors could reveal signatures of past pathogen exposure. The study combined high-throughput TCR immunosequencing, statistical association of individual TCRs with disease status, and machine learning to predict cytomegalovirus infection status. A separate validation cohort of roughly 120 different subjects was used in addition to the 666-subject first cohort. Overall study results and their limits: The classifier was reported to diagnose cytomegalovirus status with high specificity and sensitivity in both the original cohort and the validation cohort. While some public TCRs were present in many individuals, most TCR sequences turned up only very rarely across donors. The study gave a list of over 150 TCR beta chains associated with cytomegalovirus. A later analysis had no HLA typing for the validation cohort, so co-occurrence there was scored across all 110 or so repertoires. A few of the identified cytomegalovirus-associated TCR beta chains were confirmed in vitro to be specific for cytomegalovirus antigens. It was suggested by the authors that the approach could potentially be generalized to other disease states and immunological phenotypes. Of the cluster scores, about 94% were above 0 in a later analysis, which found that TCRs clustered in the first cohort also tended to co-occur in the 110 or so validation repertoires.

From a lookup of the germline V gene, CDR1 and CDR2 are SGHNT and YENEEA. The CDR3 holds 13 amino acids from the cysteine to the phenylalanine. Only the CDR3 DNA is retained, 39 bases long and in frame from the first base. Trimming accounts for 5 bases at V and 7 bases at J, while the number of junction bases matched to no gene is 5. Separate from the roughly 700-subject first cohort, the validation cohort of 120 subjects was the group to which the donors belonged. This clone was seen only once. The specificity of this receptor is unknown. The sample holds no much larger clone one base away, and base qualities are not on file. Library preparation employed the immunoSEQ multiplex PCR assay. The paper's data handling went like this. To diagnose cytomegalovirus status from the catalog of TCR beta chain sequences, a statistical classification framework was built. TCRdb took over this immuneACCESS table, retaining in-frame rearrangements with V and J assigned. Such tables are incomplete; in checked studies, under half of the missing clones stem from an unresolved V gene, and the remainder is unexplained. V, J and clone size are those of that table, while D and trimming were read from the DNA. The sample table records 180,000 or so clones; 84% of these occur just once. The ten largest clonotypes hold roughly 13% of the sample.

This receptor was taken from a woman in her 30s in good health and CMV-seropositive. The receptor chain draws on TRBV11-3 and TRBJ2-1; TRBD1 lines up with 7 middle nucleotides. The source material was PBMCs. The DNA is TGTGCCAGCAGCCGGGGACAGATAAATGAGCAGTTCTTC. It specifies CASSRGQINEQFF. Extended through the reference TRBV11-3 and TRBJ2-1 proteins, this CDR3 yields the full variable domain: EAGVVQSPRYKIIEKKQPVAFWCNPISGHNTLYWYLQNLGQGPELLIRYENEEAVDDSQLPKDRFSAERLKGVDSTLKIQPAELGDSAVYLCASSRGQINEQFFGPGTRLTVL.